The 20 T cell receptor beta chains below were found in one sample sequenced in a study of early T cells in non-severe SARS-CoV-2 infection (dated by TCRdb to the early 2020s). Library prep was done by 5' RACE. Sequenced on a NextSeq 500. TCRdb's own reprocessing of the public reads used fastp at Q25 and MiXCR and kept productive beta chains. Each record represents a unique CDR3 protein, reported with the most common genes and DNA among its rows. The sample table records tens of thousands of distinct CDR3 sequences; more than 13% of these occur just once. Around 9.9% of the sample goes to the ten largest clones. The material sequenced was whole blood. The receptors were sampled from an adult who was a healthcare worker with PCR-confirmed SARS-CoV-2 infection or an uninfected control (not recorded which).

The gene calls are TRBV7-2 and TRBJ2-1; D possibly corresponds to TRBD1 (5 bases). The CDR3 is made up of 12 amino acids. Per the germline V gene, CDR1 is SGHTA and CDR2 is FQGNSA. The ends were cut back, 3 bases at V and 12 bases at J, with 12 bases in the middle. CDR3 DNA sequence: TGTGCCAGCAGCTTTTGGGGCGGTGGGCAGTTCTTC. It codes for CASSFWGGGQFF.

This clonotype was seen a few times. CDR3 coding DNA: TGCGCCAGCAGGCAGGACATTCGCTCCTATAATTCACCCCTCCACTTT. This sequence encodes CASRQDIRSYNSPLHF. The chain couples TRBV5-1 to TRBJ1-6, with a tentative D call TRBD1 (5 bases). The CDR3 extends over 16 amino acids. Trimming took 5 bases from V and 0 from J, leaving 12 bases between them. Per the germline V gene, CDR1 is SGHRS and CDR2 is YFSETQ. The full variable domain, in which reference TRBV5-1 and TRBJ1-6 provide the parts outside the CDR3, is KAGVTQTPRYLIKTRGQQVTLSCSPISGHRSVSWYQQTPGQGLQFLFEYFSETQRNKGNFPGRFSGRQFSNSRSEMNVSTLELGDSALYLCASRQDIRSYNSPLHFGNGTRLTVT.

With regard to this clonotype: As the CDR3 is not closed by the conserved phenylalanine or tryptophan, this likely results from a read error. The V and J genes are TRBV6-5 and TRBJ1-2; D is unresolved. Germline V gene data show CDR1 as MNHEY and CDR2 as SVGAGI. With 6 bases removed from V and 0 bases from J, the gap between germline ends came to 17 bases. The CDR3 is 16 residues long. DNA of the CDR3: TGTGCCAGCAGCCCAGTCTCCGAGTCGGCTAACTATGGCTACACCATC. It codes for CASSPVSESANYGYTI.

The chain is built from TRBV4-2 and TRBJ2-4; tentatively, D is TRBD1 (6 bases). Trimming pared 3 bases from V and 0 bases from J, leaving 9 bases between. This CDR3 has 15 residues. CDR1 is LGHNA, CDR2 YNFKEQ, per germline. The CDR3 sequence is CASSQSDRAKNIQYF. CDR3 in DNA: TGTGCCAGCAGCCAGTCGGACAGAGCCAAAAACATTCAGTACTTC.

The table lists this clonotype with a few counts. The chain couples TRBV7-3 to TRBJ2-2; the match to TRBD2 covers 8 bases. J gave up 7 bases and V 5 bases, and 9 bases lay outside the gene matches. Germline CDR1 and CDR2: SGHTA and FQGTGA. There are 15 residues in the CDR3. The CDR3 region is CASSRHGGADGELFF. CDR3 sequence (DNA): TGTGCCAGCAGCCGCCACGGGGGGGCTGACGGGGAGCTGTTTTTT.

The chain is built from TRBV4-2 and TRBJ1-1; no definite D call. Germline loops: CDR1 LGHNA, CDR2 YNFKEQ. The CDR3 runs to 13 residues. V was clipped by 0 bases and J by 8 bases, with 10 bases between them. Written as DNA, the CDR3 is TGTGCCAGCAGCCAAGACACCCAAGGAGAAGCTTTCTTT. Translation gives CASSQDTQGEAFF.

This clonotype was picked up one time. V is TRBV7-9 and J is TRBJ1-2; 7 bases are shared with TRBD1. The V gene's germline CDR1 is SEHNR and CDR2 FQNEAQ (reference sequence). CDR3 size: 15 residues. The trim removed 1 base at V and 6 bases at J, leaving 8 bases unmatched. The CDR3 is CASSLEGAQSDGYTF. The CDR3 DNA follows: TGTGCCAGCAGCTTAGAGGGGGCTCAGTCGGATGGCTACACCTTC.

This clonotype turned up a few times. The chain has TRBV6-1 and TRBJ1-1; unclear D gene. The CDR3 length is 14 residues. The V gene's germline CDR1 is MNHNS and CDR2 SASEGT. V was clipped by 6 bases and J by 0 bases, with 11 bases between them. This CDR3 is CASRTRFVNTEAFF. CDR3 nucleotide sequence: TGTGCCAGCAGGACGCGGTTCGTGAACACTGAAGCTTTCTTT.

This clonotype was found many times. The V gene is TRBV7-9, the J gene TRBJ2-1; D is unresolved. The germline gives CDR1 SEHNR, CDR2 FQNEAQ (reference sequence). V lost 1 base to trimming and J lost 9 bases, with 10 bases between them. The length of the CDR3 is 13 residues. For the CDR3, the DNA is TGTGCCAGCAGCTTAGATCCGAGATCTGAGCAGTTCTTC. Residues: CASSLDPRSEQFF.

This clonotype was seen a few times. The gene calls are TRBV7-9 and TRBJ1-6; D is unresolved. The length of the CDR3 is 14 residues. From germline, CDR1 is SEHNR and CDR2 FQNEAQ (reference sequence). V dropped 8 bases and J dropped 5 bases, with 13 bases sitting between them. CDR3: CASAGREHNSPLHF. The CDR3 coding sequence is TGTGCCAGCGCGGGCCGGGAGCATAATTCACCCCTCCACTTT.

This clonotype came up a few times. The J gene is TRBJ1-2, the V gene TRBV6-6, with TRBD1 identical over 7 bases. Losses at the gene ends were 5 bases for V and 7 bases for J; bases not matched to a gene: 4. The CDR3 is 12 residues long. The germline gives CDR1 MNHNY, CDR2 SVGAGI (reference sequence). As DNA, the CDR3 is TGTGCCAGCAGTCCTCGACAGGGTGGCTACACCTTC. Translating gives CASSPRQGGYTF.

The chain recombines TRBV27 with TRBJ2-7; 7 positions agree with TRBD2. The V and J ends lost 5 bases and 6 bases, in that order; junction bases with no gene match: 1. Germline V gene lookup returns CDR1 MNHEY and CDR2 SMNVEV (reference sequence). CDR3 length equals 11 residues. Here the CDR3 reads CASSRGVEQYF. The CDR3 DNA sequence: TGTGCCAGCAGTCGGGGGGTCGAGCAGTACTTC.

This clonotype was seen only a few times. The chain uses TRBV30 and TRBJ1-5; no definite D call. The CDR3 covers 14 residues. V was shortened by 0 bases and J by 3 bases, with 9 bases between the two germline ends. Germline CDR1 reads GTSNPN; CDR2 reads SVGIG (reference sequence). The DNA of the CDR3 is TGTGCCTGGAGTGTCCCCGGGGACAATCAGCCCCAGCATTTT. Residues: CAWSVPGDNQPQHF.

In regard to this clonotype: Because the CDR3's place on the DNA is in doubt, the DNA is left out and the CDR3 is given as listed by TCRdb. The chain has TRBV6-6 and TRBJ2-3; TRBD1, the table's D call, was not compared with the DNA. Counting both end residues, the CDR3 totals 15 amino acids. The germline V gene has CDR1 MNHNY and CDR2 SVGAGI (reference sequence). CDR3 protein: CASSYVAGGTDTRYF.

The J gene is TRBJ2-7, the V gene TRBV12-3 or TRBV12-4; the D is unclear. The CDR3 runs to 13 residues. V was pared by 8 bases and J by 6 bases, with 17 bases between. CDR3 residues: CASSPSHGREQYF. In nucleotides, the CDR3 is TGTGCCAGCTCCCCCTCACATGGACGCGAGCAGTACTTC.

This clonotype turned up a few times. CDR3 nucleotides: TGCAGCGTTGAACCCAGCGAAGTCGAGAACACTGAAGCTTTCTTT. Its protein is CSVEPSEVENTEAFF. V is TRBV29-1 and J is TRBJ1-1, with D uncertain. Germline loops: CDR1 SQVTM, CDR2 ANQGSEA. There are 15 residues in the CDR3. Trimming pared 2 bases from V and 1 base from J, leaving 14 bases between.

The chain carries TRBV12-3 or TRBV12-4 and TRBJ2-7; 12 nucleotides align to TRBD2. V gave up 6 bases and J gave up 2 bases; unmatched junction bases: 2. CDR3 length equals 14 residues. The CDR3 is CASRTSGGTYEQYF. The CDR3 coding sequence is TGTGCCAGCAGGACTAGCGGGGGAACCTACGAGCAGTACTTC.

This clonotype was observed a few times. The CDR3 sequence is CASSLGPGRSTEAFF. CDR3 sequence (DNA): TGTGCCAGCAGCTTAGGCCCGGGCCGGAGCACTGAAGCTTTCTTT. V is TRBV11-2 and J is TRBJ1-1; D remains ambiguous. The CDR3 loop spans 15 amino acids. Trimming took off 1 base at V and 4 bases at J, with 13 bases between the two ends. Looked up from germline, CDR1 is SGHAT and CDR2 is FQNNGV.

The V and J genes are TRBV30 and TRBJ1-1; D is unclear. Germline values: CDR1 GTSNPN, CDR2 SVGIG (reference sequence). V lost 4 bases and J lost 6, with 9 bases in between. The length of the CDR3 is 11 residues. Here the CDR3 reads CAWNGGPEAFF. Here the CDR3 DNA reads TGTGCCTGGAACGGTGGCCCTGAAGCTTTCTTT.

This clonotype was counted ten times or more. The chain combines TRBV10-1 with TRBJ2-7, with D perhaps TRBD1 (6 bases). From germline, CDR1 is WNHNN and CDR2 SYGVQD (reference sequence). CDR3 size: 12 residues. V lost 8 bases to trimming and J lost 0 bases, with 8 bases between them. CDR3 sequence: CASGDTSYEQYF. In DNA, the CDR3 is TGCGCCAGCGGGGACACCTCCTACGAGCAGTACTTC.